Listed here are 21 T cell receptor beta chains from one sample, sequenced in a study of immune heterogeneity within non-small cell lung tumors. A first 10-cycle multiplex round used 32 V-gene and 13 J-gene primers on TCR beta CDR3. TCRdb used MiXCR to reprocess the multiplex PCR reads, holding one entry per CDR3 protein. The repertoire includes some 3,500 distinct CDR3 sequences, 52% of them detected once, and roughly 12% sits in the top ten. TCRs were amplified from roughly 600 ng gDNA of bulk tumor per sample. From each primary tumor, several far-apart biopsies were obtained during surgery. Newly diagnosed with untreated non-small cell lung cancer, the patients underwent curative surgery. Sequencing was done on a sample of lung tumor tissue. These receptor sequences come from a man aged 55 to 70 with non-small cell lung cancer.

The V gene is TRBV5-1, the J gene TRBJ2-1; D might be TRBD2 (6 bases). The length of the CDR3 is 14 residues. V shed 4 bases and J shed 2 bases, with 10 bases lying between them. CDR1 is SGHRS and CDR2 is YFSETQ in the germline V gene. The CDR3 sequence is CASSRENPYNEQFF. The CDR3 region has the DNA TGCGCCAGCAGCCGGGAGAACCCCTACAATGAGCAGTTCTTC.

The rearrangement uses TRBV12-5 and TRBJ1-2, with D maybe TRBD1 (6 bases). With 4 bases removed from V and 4 bases from J, the gap between germline ends came to 10 bases. The CDR3 runs 13 residues. Germline loops: CDR1 LGHNT, CDR2 FRNRAP. The CDR3 DNA is TGTGCTAGTGGTTGGGGGCTGTCCTATGGCTACACCTTC. Its protein is CASGWGLSYGYTF.

This clonotype ranks as medium-sized. The V gene is TRBV12-3 or TRBV12-4, the J gene TRBJ2-1; D may be TRBD2 (6 bases). V shed 3 bases and J shed 0 bases, with 9 bases lying between them. The CDR3 sequence is 15 residues long. The CDR3 spells CASSLEGFSYNEQFF. In nucleotides, the CDR3 is TGTGCCAGCAGTTTGGAGGGATTCTCCTACAATGAGCAGTTCTTC.

This clonotype was seen only a few times. J is TRBJ2-5 and V is TRBV11-2; D possibly corresponds to TRBD1 (5 bases). V lost 2 bases to trimming and J lost 5 bases, with 15 bases between them. The CDR3 runs 15 residues. Germline CDR1 and CDR2: SGHAT and FQNNGV. The CDR3 loop is CASSLRVQASETQYF. The DNA for the CDR3 is TGTGCCAGCAGCTTAAGGGTACAGGCGTCGGAGACCCAGTACTTC.

This clonotype is labeled medium-sized. The genes are TRBV5-6 and TRBJ2-6, with a tentative D call TRBD1 (6 bases). The V and J ends lost 4 bases and 0 bases respectively, with 20 bases between them. CDR1 SGHDT and CDR2 YYEEEE come from the germline V gene. This CDR3 region has 19 residues. CDR3 DNA sequence: TGTGCCAGCAGCCCTGGCTGGGCAGGGGATAACTCTGGGGCCAACGTCCTGACTTTC. Its translation: CASSPGWAGDNSGANVLTF.

With respect to this clonotype: This CDR3 is missing its conserved last phenylalanine or tryptophan, likely due to a read error. The DNA is left out, because the CDR3 cannot be placed on it with certainty; the CDR3 is given as TCRdb lists it. The V and J genes are TRBV12-5 and TRBJ2-3; the table calls TRBD2, which could not be checked here. In germline, CDR1 is LGHNT, CDR2 FRNRAP. The CDR3 has 13 amino acids, counting both end residues. The CDR3 is CASGDASEQYFGP.

This clonotype is judged large. This chain connects TRBV7-3 to TRBJ2-1; no clear D gene. The CDR3 sequence is 14 residues long. V lost 1 base and J lost 5, with 9 bases in between. Germline CDR1 is SGHTA and CDR2 is FQGTGA. Here the CDR3 DNA reads TGTGCCAGCAGCTTAAATGACGGCAACAATGAGCAGTTCTTC. Its translation is CASSLNDGNNEQFF.

The CDR3 DNA sequence: TGTGCCAGTAGTCGGACTAGCCTAGAGACCCAGTACTTC. As protein: CASSRTSLETQYF. V gene TRBV19 combines with J gene TRBJ2-5; 8 nucleotides agree with TRBD2. CDR1 is LNHDA and CDR2 is SQIVND in the germline V gene (reference sequence). The J segment lost 4 bases and the V segment lost 5 bases, leaving 3 bases of the junction unmatched. This CDR3 has 13 amino acids.

This clonotype is judged medium-sized. V is TRBV4-2 and J is TRBJ2-3; D possibly corresponds to TRBD2 (6 bases). With 0 bases removed from V and 0 bases from J, the gap between germline ends came to 10 bases. This CDR3 is 16 amino acids long. Germline V gives CDR1 LGHNA, CDR2 YNFKEQ. CDR3 region: CASSQDLGGSTDTQYF. Written as DNA, the CDR3 is TGTGCCAGCAGCCAAGATCTCGGGGGAAGCACAGATACGCAGTATTTT.

As concerns this clonotype: A much bigger clone sits one base away, suggesting this may be a read error. The J gene is TRBJ2-1, the V gene TRBV5-5, with 11 nucleotides matching TRBD2. The length of the CDR3 is 15 residues. Losses at the gene ends were 0 bases for V and 10 bases for J; bases not matched to a gene: 6. Germline values: CDR1 SGHKS, CDR2 YYEKEE (reference sequence). The CDR3 loop reads CASSLDLAGGREQFF. CDR3 coding DNA: TGTGCCAGCAGCTTGGATCTAGCGGGAGGCAGGGAGCAGTTCTTC.

The chain has TRBV12-3 or TRBV12-4 and TRBJ1-1; 7 positions agree with TRBD1. Trimming cost V 1 base and J 0 bases; bases outside gene matches: 26. The CDR3 extends over 23 amino acids. CDR3 bases: TGTGCCAGCAGTTTAGTCTTCAGGTTTATGACAGGGAGAGAATGGGGTATGAACACTGAAGCTTTCTTT. Translation: CASSLVFRFMTGREWGMNTEAFF.

In this sample, this clonotype is large (0.1 to 1%). The chain couples TRBV28 to TRBJ2-3; 12 bases map to TRBD2. Germline CDR1 reads MDHEN; CDR2 reads SYDVKM. V shed 5 bases and J 3 bases; nucleotides not matched to a gene: 9. The CDR3 is made up of 17 amino acids. Here the CDR3 DNA reads TGTGCCAGCAGTCCGACTAGCGGGAGTTTTCGTACAGATACGCAGTATTTT. Its protein product is CASSPTSGSFRTDTQYF.

The chain uses TRBV19 and TRBJ2-7; TRBD2 aligns across 16 bases. The CDR3 is 14 amino acids. Per the germline V gene, CDR1 is LNHDA and CDR2 is SQIVND (reference sequence). V gave up 6 bases and J gave up 9 bases; unmatched junction bases: 5. The CDR3 sequence is CASRGTSGRASQYF. CDR3 in DNA: TGTGCCAGTAGGGGGACTAGCGGGAGGGCCTCGCAGTACTTC.

This clonotype is categorized as medium-sized (0.01 to 0.1%). This chain links TRBV11-2 with TRBJ1-2; no reliable D call. The CDR3 is made up of 12 amino acids. V lost 6 bases, J lost 4 bases, and 9 bases lay in between. Germline V lookup: CDR1 SGHAT, CDR2 FQNNGV. CDR3 bases: TGTGCCAGCAGGGGAAGGAGCTATGGCTACACCTTC. Translation: CASRGRSYGYTF.

By share of the sample, this clonotype is medium-sized (0.01 to 0.1%). This chain connects TRBV18 to TRBJ1-1, with 9 bases matching TRBD1. Unmatched junction bases numbered 3, after V lost 3 bases and J lost 1 base. Germline CDR1 KGHSH, CDR2 LQKENI. This CDR3 contains 15 residues. CDR3 coding DNA: TGTGCCAGCTCACCGGGACAGGGAACGAACACTGAAGCTTTCTTT. It encodes CASSPGQGTNTEAFF.

In this sample, this clonotype is large. The chain couples TRBV20-1 to TRBJ2-1; D gene ambiguous. Germline CDR1 DFQATT, CDR2 SNEGSKA (reference sequence). Trimming took 5 bases from V and 3 from J, leaving 2 bases between them. CDR3 size: 10 residues. The CDR3 region has the DNA TGCAGTGCTCTCTACAATGAGCAGTTCTTC. This codes for CSALYNEQFF.

By proportion, this clonotype is medium-sized. The chain couples TRBV6-1 to TRBJ1-4; D is perhaps TRBD1 (6 bases). Germline assignment: CDR1 MNHNS and CDR2 SASEGT. Trimming took 6 bases from V and 7 from J, leaving 12 bases between them. The length of the CDR3 is 13 residues. The CDR3 bases are TGTGCCAGCAGACAGGGCGAAGGTGAAAAACTGTTTTTT. This gives the protein CASRQGEGEKLFF.

The chain uses TRBV27 and TRBJ1-4; D is unclear. CDR3 length equals 14 residues. CDR1 is MNHEY and CDR2 is SMNVEV in the germline V gene (reference sequence). Deletions cut 2 bases from V and 8 bases from J, with 12 bases between. In nucleotides, the CDR3 is TGTGCCAGCAGTTTAGAAGTTATTGCCGAAAAACTGTTTTTT. Translating it yields CASSLEVIAEKLFF. The full variable domain, its missing parts supplied by reference TRBV27 and TRBJ1-4, is EAQVTQNPRYLITVTGKKLTVTCSQNMNHEYMSWYRQDPGLGLRQIYYSMNVEVTDKGDVPEGYKVSRKEKRNFPLILESPSPNQTSLYFCASSLEVIAEKLFFGSGTQLSVL.

Concerning this clonotype: A much larger clone differs from this one at a single base, so this may be a read error. V gene TRBV6-2 or TRBV6-3 combines with J gene TRBJ2-3; 7 bases line up with TRBD2. V gave up 3 bases and J gave up 1 base; unmatched junction bases: 10. The CDR3 totals 17 residues. Germline V gives CDR1 MNHEY, CDR2 SVGEGT. In DNA form, the CDR3 reads TGTGCCAGCAGTTATGGCGGGAGCGCCGGGGGCACAGATACGCAGTATTTT. Translated, it gives CASSYGGSAGGTDTQYF.

This clonotype is large. V usage is TRBV28 and J usage is TRBJ2-7; D uncertain. The CDR3 consists of 13 residues. Germline V lookup: CDR1 MDHEN, CDR2 SYDVKM. The V and J ends lost 5 bases and 1 base respectively, with 9 bases between them. The CDR3 DNA follows: TGTGCCAGCAGTGTGATTCCGTCCTACGAGCAGTACTTC. It yields the protein CASSVIPSYEQYF.

V and J are TRBV4-3 and TRBJ1-2, with TRBD1 as a possible D gene (5 bases). V shed 5 bases and J shed 6 bases, with 7 bases lying between them. CDR3 length equals 11 residues. Per germline, CDR1 LGHNA and CDR2 YSLEER. CDR3 in DNA: TGCGCCAGCAGCAGGGGAGATGGCTACACCTTC. This codes for CASSRGDGYTF.